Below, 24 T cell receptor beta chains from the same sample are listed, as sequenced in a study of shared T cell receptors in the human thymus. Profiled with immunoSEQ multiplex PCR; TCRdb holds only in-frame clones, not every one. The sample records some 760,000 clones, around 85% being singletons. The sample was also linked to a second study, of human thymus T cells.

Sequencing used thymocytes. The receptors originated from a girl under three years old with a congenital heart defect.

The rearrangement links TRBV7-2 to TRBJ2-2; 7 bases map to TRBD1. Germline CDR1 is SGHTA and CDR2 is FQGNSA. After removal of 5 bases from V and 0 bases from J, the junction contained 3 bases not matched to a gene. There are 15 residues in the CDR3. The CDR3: CASSEDRANTGELFF. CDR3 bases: TGTGCCAGCAGCGAAGACAGGGCGAACACCGGGGAGCTGTTTTTT.

The CDR3 nucleotides are TGTGCCAGCAGTGAATCCGGGAGGGGACCCCTCCACTTT. It codes for CASSESGRGPLHF. The chain is built from TRBV25-1 and TRBJ1-6; TRBD1 is a possible D gene (5 bases). V lost 1 base and J lost 12, with 10 bases in between. Germline loops: CDR1 MGHDK, CDR2 SYGVNS. The CDR3 length is 13 residues.

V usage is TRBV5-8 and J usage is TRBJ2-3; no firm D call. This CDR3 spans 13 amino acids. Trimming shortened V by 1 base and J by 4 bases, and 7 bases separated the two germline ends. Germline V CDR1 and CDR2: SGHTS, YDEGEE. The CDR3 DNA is TGTGCCAGCAGCTTGCGTGTAGCAGATACGCAGTATTTT. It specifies CASSLRVADTQYF.

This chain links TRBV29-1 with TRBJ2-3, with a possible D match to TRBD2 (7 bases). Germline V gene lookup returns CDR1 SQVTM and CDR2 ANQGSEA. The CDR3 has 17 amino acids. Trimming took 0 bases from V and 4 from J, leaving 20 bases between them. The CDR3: CSVEDLRGANQADTQYF. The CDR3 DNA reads TGCAGCGTTGAAGATCTCCGGGGGGCTAATCAGGCAGATACGCAGTATTTT.

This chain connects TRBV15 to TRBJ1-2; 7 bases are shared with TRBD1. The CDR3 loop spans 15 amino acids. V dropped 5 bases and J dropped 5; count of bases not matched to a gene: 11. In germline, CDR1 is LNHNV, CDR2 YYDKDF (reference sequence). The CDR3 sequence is CATSGRRDRRYGYTF. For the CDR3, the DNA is TGTGCCACCAGCGGACGCAGGGACAGACGGTATGGCTACACCTTC.

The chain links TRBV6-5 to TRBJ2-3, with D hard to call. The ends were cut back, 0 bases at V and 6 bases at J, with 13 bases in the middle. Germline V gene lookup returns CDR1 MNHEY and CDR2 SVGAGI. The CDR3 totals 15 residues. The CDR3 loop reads CASSYSGQAGDTQYF. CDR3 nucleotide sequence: TGTGCCAGCAGTTACTCGGGTCAGGCTGGGGATACGCAGTATTTT.

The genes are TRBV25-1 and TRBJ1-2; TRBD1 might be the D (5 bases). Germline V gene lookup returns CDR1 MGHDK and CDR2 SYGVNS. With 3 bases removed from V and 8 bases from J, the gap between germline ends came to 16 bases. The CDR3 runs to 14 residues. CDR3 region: CASSDHGSGKGYTF. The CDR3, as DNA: TGTGCCAGCAGTGACCACGGTTCAGGGAAAGGCTACACCTTC.

DNA for the CDR3: TGTGCCACCAGCAGAGAGTGGGGGGGCTCGTGGGGGACCCAGTACTTC. Residues: CATSREWGGSWGTQYF. The gene calls are TRBV15 and TRBJ2-5; D is possibly TRBD2 (7 bases). Germline CDR1 LNHNV, CDR2 YYDKDF (reference sequence). The V end lost 0 bases, the J end lost 7 bases, and 18 bases lay between the germline ends. This CDR3 region has 16 residues.

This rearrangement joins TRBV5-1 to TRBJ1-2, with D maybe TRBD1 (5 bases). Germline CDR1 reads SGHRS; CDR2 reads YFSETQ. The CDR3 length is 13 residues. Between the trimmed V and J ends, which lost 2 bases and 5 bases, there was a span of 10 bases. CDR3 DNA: TGCGCCAGCAGCTTAACAGGTTTATATGGCTACACCTTC. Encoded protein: CASSLTGLYGYTF.

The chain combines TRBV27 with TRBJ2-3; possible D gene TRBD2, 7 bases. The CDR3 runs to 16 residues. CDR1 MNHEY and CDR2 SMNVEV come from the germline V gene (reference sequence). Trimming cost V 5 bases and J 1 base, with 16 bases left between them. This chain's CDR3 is CASSPKGGGRTDTQYF. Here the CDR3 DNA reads TGTGCCAGCAGTCCGAAGGGAGGGGGACGCACAGATACGCAGTATTTT.

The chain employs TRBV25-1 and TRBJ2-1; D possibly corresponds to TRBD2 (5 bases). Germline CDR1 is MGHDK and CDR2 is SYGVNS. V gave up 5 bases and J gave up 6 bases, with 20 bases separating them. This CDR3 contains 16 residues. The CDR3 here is CASSSILALVPNEQFF. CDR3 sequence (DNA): TGTGCCAGCAGTTCCATCCTAGCACTAGTGCCCAATGAGCAGTTCTTC.

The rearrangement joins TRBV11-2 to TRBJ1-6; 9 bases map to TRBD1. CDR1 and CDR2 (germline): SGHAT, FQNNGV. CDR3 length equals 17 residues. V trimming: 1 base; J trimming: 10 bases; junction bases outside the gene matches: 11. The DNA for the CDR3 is TGTGCCAGCAGCTTAGGAGGGGGGGGGACAGGGTGCTCACCCCTCCACTTT. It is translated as CASSLGGGGTGCSPLHF.

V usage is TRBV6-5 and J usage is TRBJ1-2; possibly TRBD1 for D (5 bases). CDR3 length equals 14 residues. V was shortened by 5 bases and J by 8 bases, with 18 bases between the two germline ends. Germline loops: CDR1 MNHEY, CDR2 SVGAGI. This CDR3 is CASSHRGRGNGYTF. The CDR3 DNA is TGTGCCAGCAGTCACCGCGGGAGGGGCAACGGCTACACCTTC.

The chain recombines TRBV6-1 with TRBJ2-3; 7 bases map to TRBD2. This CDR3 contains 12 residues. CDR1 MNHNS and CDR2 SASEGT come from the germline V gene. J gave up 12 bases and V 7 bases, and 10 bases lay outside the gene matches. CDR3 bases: TGTGCCAGCACTGGGGGGGTAAACCTACAGTATTTT. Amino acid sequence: CASTGGVNLQYF.

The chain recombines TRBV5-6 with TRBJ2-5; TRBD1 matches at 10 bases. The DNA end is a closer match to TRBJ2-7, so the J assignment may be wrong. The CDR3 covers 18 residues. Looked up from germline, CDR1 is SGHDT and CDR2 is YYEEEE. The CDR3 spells CASSLPGQGTSSSGEQYF. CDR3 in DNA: TGTGCCAGCAGCTTGCCGGGACAGGGGACCTCCTCCTCGGGCGAGCAGTACTTC.

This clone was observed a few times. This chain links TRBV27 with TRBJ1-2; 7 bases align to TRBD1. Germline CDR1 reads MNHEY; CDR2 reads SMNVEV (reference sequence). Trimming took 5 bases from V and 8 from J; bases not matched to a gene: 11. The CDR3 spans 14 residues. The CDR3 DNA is TGTGCCAGCAGTACTGACAGGGCATGGGGAGGCTACACCTTC. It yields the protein CASSTDRAWGGYTF.

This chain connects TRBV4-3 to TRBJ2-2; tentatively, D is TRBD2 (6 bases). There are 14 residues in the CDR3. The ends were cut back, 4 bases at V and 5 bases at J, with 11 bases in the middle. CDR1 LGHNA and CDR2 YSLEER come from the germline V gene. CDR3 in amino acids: CASSPGTFTGELFF. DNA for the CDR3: TGCGCCAGCAGCCCGGGGACTTTTACCGGGGAGCTGTTTTTT.

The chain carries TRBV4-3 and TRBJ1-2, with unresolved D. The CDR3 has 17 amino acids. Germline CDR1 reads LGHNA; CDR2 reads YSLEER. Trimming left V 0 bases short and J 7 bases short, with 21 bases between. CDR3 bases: TGCGCCAGCAGCCAAGATCCAAGCCCCGGGTTTGCTGGTGGCTACACCTTC. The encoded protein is CASSQDPSPGFAGGYTF.

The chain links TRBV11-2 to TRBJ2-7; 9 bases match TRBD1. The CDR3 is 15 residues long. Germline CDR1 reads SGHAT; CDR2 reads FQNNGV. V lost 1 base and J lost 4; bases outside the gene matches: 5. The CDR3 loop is CASSLAGQGLYEQYF. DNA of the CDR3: TGTGCCAGCAGCTTAGCAGGACAGGGGTTATACGAGCAGTACTTC.

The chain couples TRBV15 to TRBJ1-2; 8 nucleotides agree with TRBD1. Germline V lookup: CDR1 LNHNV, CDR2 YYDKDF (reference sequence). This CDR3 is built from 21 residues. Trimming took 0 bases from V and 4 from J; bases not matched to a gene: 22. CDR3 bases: TGTGCCACCAGCAGAGACCAAGCGGCGGGTTCAGGGGGCGCGACGATCTATGGCTACACCTTC. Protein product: CATSRDQAAGSGGATIYGYTF. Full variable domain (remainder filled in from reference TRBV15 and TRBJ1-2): DAMVIQNPRYQVTQFGKPVTLSCSQTLNHNVMYWYQQKSSQAPKLLFHYYDKDFNNEADTPDNFQSRRPNTSFCFLDIRSPGLGDTAMYLCATSRDQAAGSGGATIYGYTFGSGTRLTVV.

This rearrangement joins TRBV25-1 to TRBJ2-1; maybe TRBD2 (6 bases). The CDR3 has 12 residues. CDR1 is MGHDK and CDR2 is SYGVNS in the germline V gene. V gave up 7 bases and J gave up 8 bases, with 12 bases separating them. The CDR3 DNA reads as TGTGCCAGCACCCTCTCGGGGGATGAGCAGTTCTTC. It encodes CASTLSGDEQFF.

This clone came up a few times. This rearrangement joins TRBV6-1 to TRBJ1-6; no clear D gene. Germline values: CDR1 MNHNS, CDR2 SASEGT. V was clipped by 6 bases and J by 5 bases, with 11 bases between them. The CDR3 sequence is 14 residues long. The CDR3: CASRLGDNNSPLHF. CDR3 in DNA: TGTGCCAGCAGGCTGGGAGATAATAATTCACCCCTCCACTTT.

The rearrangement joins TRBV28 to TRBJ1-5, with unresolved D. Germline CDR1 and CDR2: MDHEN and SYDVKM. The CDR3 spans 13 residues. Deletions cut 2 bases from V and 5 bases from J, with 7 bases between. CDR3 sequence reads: CASSLTPDQPQHF. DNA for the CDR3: TGTGCCAGCAGTTTAACCCCAGATCAGCCCCAGCATTTT.

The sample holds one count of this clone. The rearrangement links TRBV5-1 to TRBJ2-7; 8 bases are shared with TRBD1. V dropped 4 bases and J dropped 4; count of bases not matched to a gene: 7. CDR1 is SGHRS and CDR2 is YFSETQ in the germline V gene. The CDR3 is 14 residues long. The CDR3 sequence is CASSVVTGAYEQYF. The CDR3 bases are TGCGCCAGCAGCGTCGTGACAGGGGCTTACGAGCAGTACTTC.